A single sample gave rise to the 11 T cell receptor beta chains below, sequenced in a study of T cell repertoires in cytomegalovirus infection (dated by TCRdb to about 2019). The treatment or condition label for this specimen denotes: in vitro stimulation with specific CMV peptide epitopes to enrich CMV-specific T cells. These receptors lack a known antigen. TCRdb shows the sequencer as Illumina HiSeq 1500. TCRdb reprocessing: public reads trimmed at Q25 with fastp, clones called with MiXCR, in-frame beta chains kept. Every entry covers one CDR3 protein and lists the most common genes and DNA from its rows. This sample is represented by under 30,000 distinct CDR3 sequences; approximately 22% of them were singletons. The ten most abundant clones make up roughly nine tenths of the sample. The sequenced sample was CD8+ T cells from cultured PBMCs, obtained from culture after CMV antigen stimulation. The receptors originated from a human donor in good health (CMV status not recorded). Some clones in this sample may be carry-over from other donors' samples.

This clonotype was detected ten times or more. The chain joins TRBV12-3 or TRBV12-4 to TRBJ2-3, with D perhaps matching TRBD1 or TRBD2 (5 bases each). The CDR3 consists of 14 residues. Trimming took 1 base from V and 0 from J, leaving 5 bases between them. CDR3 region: CASSLGDSTDTQYF. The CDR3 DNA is TGTGCCAGCAGTTTAGGGGACAGCACAGATACGCAGTATTTT.

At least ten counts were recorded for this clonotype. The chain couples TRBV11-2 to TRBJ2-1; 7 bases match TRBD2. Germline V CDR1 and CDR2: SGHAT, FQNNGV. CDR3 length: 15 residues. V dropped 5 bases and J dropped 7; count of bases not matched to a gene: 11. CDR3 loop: CASSHFSTGGNEQFF. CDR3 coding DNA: TGTGCCAGCAGCCACTTCTCGACCGGGGGGAATGAGCAGTTCTTC.

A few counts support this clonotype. The CDR3 is CASSFHSSGGEFDTQYF. CDR3 nucleotides: TGTGCCAGCAGCTTCCATTCTAGCGGGGGGGAATTTGATACGCAGTATTTT. The rearrangement joins TRBV7-8 to TRBJ2-3, with TRBD2 matching over 12 bases. Germline CDR1 is SGHVS and CDR2 is FQNEAQ. The CDR3 is 17 residues long. V shed 3 bases, J shed 6 bases, and the junction held 10 bases outside the gene matches.

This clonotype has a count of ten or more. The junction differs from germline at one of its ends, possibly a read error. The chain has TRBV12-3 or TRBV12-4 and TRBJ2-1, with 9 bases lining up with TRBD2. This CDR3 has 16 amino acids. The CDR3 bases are TGTGCCAGCAGTCTAGCGGCGGGACTAGCCCCCAATGAGCAGTTCTTC. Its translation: CASSLAAGLAPNEQFF.

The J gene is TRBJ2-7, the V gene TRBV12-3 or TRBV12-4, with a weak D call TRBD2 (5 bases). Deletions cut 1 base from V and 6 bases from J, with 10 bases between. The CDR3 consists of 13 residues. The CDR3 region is CASSLGVGSEQYF. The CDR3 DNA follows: TGTGCCAGCAGTTTAGGTGTGGGGAGCGAGCAGTACTTC.

CDR3 region: CASSLAAASGYGYTF. In nucleotides, the CDR3 is TGTGCCAGCAGCTTAGCGGCAGCGTCGGGCTATGGCTACACCTTC. The chain links TRBV7-9 to TRBJ1-2; no reliable D call. The CDR3 is made up of 15 amino acids. Per the germline V gene, CDR1 is SEHNR and CDR2 is FQNEAQ (reference sequence). V was trimmed by 0 bases and J by 4 bases, leaving 12 bases between them.

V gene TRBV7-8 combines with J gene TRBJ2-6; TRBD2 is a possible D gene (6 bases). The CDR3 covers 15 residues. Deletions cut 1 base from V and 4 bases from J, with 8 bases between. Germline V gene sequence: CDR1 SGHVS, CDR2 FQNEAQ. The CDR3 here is CASSLVEGGANVLTF. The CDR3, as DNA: TGTGCCAGCAGCTTAGTGGAGGGCGGGGCCAACGTCCTGACTTTC.

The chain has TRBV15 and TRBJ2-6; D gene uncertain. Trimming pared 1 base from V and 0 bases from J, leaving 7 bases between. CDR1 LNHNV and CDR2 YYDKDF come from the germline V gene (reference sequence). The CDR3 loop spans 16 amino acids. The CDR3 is CATSRGVYSGANVLTF. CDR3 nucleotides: TGTGCCACCAGCAGAGGGGTTTACTCTGGGGCCAACGTCCTGACTTTC.

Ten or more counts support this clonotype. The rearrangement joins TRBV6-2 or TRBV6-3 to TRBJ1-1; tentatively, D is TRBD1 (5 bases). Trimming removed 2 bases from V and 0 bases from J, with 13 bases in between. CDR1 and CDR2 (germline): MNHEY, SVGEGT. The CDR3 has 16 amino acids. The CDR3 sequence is CASSYSQGRMNTEAFF. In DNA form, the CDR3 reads TGTGCCAGCAGTTACAGCCAGGGACGGATGAACACTGAAGCTTTCTTT.

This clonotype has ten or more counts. The CDR3 region has the DNA TGTGCCAGCAGCTTAGGGGGGGGCCCAGATACGCAGTATTTT. The encoded protein is CASSLGGGPDTQYF. The chain has TRBV7-6 and TRBJ2-3, with D perhaps matching TRBD2 (7 bases). Germline V lookup: CDR1 SGHVS, CDR2 FNYEAQ. This CDR3 is 14 amino acids long. Trimming took off 1 base at V and 4 bases at J, with 9 bases between the two ends.

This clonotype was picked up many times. CDR3 bases: TGTGCCAGCAGCTTACCCTCGGGGCTGTTTTTT. Translated: CASSLPSGLFF. The rearrangement links TRBV7-9 to TRBJ2-2; D gene unclear. Trimming removed 2 bases from V and 13 bases from J, with 8 bases in between. The CDR3 runs 11 residues. The germline CDR1 and CDR2 sequences are SEHNR and FQNEAQ (reference sequence).